The 28 T cell receptor beta chains below come from one sample, sequenced in a study of Ad26.COV2.S vaccination and SARS-CoV-2 variants. The repertoire was sequenced with immunoSEQ multiplex PCR; TCRdb's copy has only in-frame clones and lacks some. The table has over 350,000 clones, about 88% seen once. Treatment specified: approximately 18 received Ad26.COV2.S at low or high dose, single or two shots; five or six received placebo; per-sample allocation not given. It was on day 63 after the first vaccine or placebo injection that samples were taken. Here the sequenced sample was peripheral blood, taken in a trial of Ad26.COV2.S vaccine versus placebo. These receptors were taken from a person between 18 and 59 years old who received the Ad26.COV2.S COVID-19 vaccine or a placebo.

In DNA, the CDR3 is TGCGCCAGCAGCCTCGGGGAAAATAATTCACCCCTCCACTTT. Translation gives CASSLGENNSPLHF. V and J are TRBV4-1 and TRBJ1-6, with D uncertain. From germline, CDR1 is MGHRA and CDR2 YSYEKL. This CDR3 is built from 14 residues. V gave up 4 bases and J gave up 5 bases, with 9 bases separating them.

The chain is built from TRBV6-6 and TRBJ1-6; 8 bases map to TRBD1. Germline V lookup: CDR1 MNHNY, CDR2 SVGAGI (reference sequence). V was pared by 4 bases and J by 5 bases, with 4 bases of the junction left unmatched. The CDR3 is 15 residues long. In DNA form, the CDR3 reads TGTGCCAGCAGTTCCTGGACAGGGAATAATTCACCCCTCCACTTT. It is translated as CASSSWTGNNSPLHF.

The chain employs TRBV25-1 and TRBJ1-1, with TRBD1 identical over 9 bases. The V gene end was trimmed by 3 bases and the J gene end by 8 bases; junction bases not matched to a gene: 10. The germline V gene encodes CDR1 MGHDK and CDR2 SYGVNS. The CDR3 spans 15 residues. CDR3 residues: CASSDLTGGSEEAFF. The CDR3 region has the DNA TGTGCCAGCAGTGATTTAACAGGGGGCAGCGAGGAAGCTTTCTTT.

This clone appeared once. The chain has TRBV18 and TRBJ2-5; no firm D call. There are 13 residues in the CDR3. Germline V lookup: CDR1 KGHSH, CDR2 LQKENI. V was pared by 2 bases and J by 5 bases, with 9 bases between. The CDR3 DNA follows: TGTGCCAGCTCACCAGCCGGTGATGAGACCCAGTACTTC. Translating gives CASSPAGDETQYF. Full variable domain (remainder filled in from reference TRBV18 and TRBJ2-5): NAGVMQNPRHLVRRRGQEARLRCSPMKGHSHVYWYRQLPEEGLKFMVYLQKENIIDESGMPKERFSAEFPKEGPSILRIQQVVRGDSAAYFCASSPAGDETQYFGPGTRLLVL.

CDR3 sequence (DNA): TGTGCCAGCAGTTACTCGGCCGGTGGTTACGAGCAGTACTTC. Encoded protein: CASSYSAGGYEQYF. The chain is built from TRBV6-5 and TRBJ2-7; D unclear. Trimming cost V 0 bases and J 4 bases, with 10 bases left between them. CDR1 and CDR2 from the germline V gene are MNHEY and SVGAGI. The CDR3 sequence is 14 residues long.

V usage is TRBV2 and J usage is TRBJ1-2, with a possible D match to TRBD1 (6 bases). This CDR3 is 15 amino acids long. The V end was cut by 4 bases, the J end by 4 bases, with 16 bases between. The germline V gene has CDR1 SNHLY and CDR2 FYNNEI. CDR3 bases: TGTGCCAGCAGTGGAACTGGGAGGGACATCTATGGCTACACCTTC. Its translation: CASSGTGRDIYGYTF.

Here the CDR3 reads CASNPRVSYNEQFF. The CDR3 nucleotides are TGTGCCAGCAACCCCAGGGTTTCCTACAATGAGCAGTTCTTC. The genes are TRBV7-8 and TRBJ2-1; tentative D call: TRBD1 (5 bases). Trimming took off 7 bases at V and 1 base at J, with 11 bases between the two ends. CDR3 length: 14 amino acids. Germline V gene sequence: CDR1 SGHVS, CDR2 FQNEAQ.

This clone was recorded a few times. The chain is built from TRBV19 and TRBJ2-1; either TRBD1 or TRBD2 may supply D (5 bases each). Germline CDR1 is LNHDA and CDR2 is SQIVND (reference sequence). CDR3 length: 11 residues. The V and J ends lost 9 bases and 5 bases respectively, with 8 bases between them. CDR3 loop: CASGAHNEQFF. CDR3 sequence (DNA): TGTGCCAGCGGGGCCCACAATGAGCAGTTCTTC.

The chain has TRBV7-8 and TRBJ1-3; possibly TRBD1 for D (5 bases). Per germline, CDR1 SGHVS and CDR2 FQNEAQ. The CDR3 consists of 14 residues. Trimming took 3 bases from V and 2 from J, leaving 8 bases between them. The CDR3 here is CASSFLGAGNTIYF. In DNA form, the CDR3 reads TGTGCCAGCAGCTTCTTAGGGGCTGGAAACACCATATATTTT. Variable domain in full (rest from reference TRBV7-8 and TRBJ1-3): GAGVSQSPRYKVAKRGQDVALRCDPISGHVSLFWYQQALGQGPEFLTYFQNEAQLDKSGLPSDRFFAERPEGSVSTLKIQRTQQEDSAVYLCASSFLGAGNTIYFGEGSWLTVV.

The chain uses TRBV7-9 and TRBJ1-2; unclear D gene. The germline CDR1 and CDR2 sequences are SEHNR and FQNEAQ (reference sequence). Trimming took 3 bases from V and 8 from J, leaving 13 bases between them. The CDR3 covers 13 residues. The CDR3 DNA reads as TGTGCCAGCAGCTTCGGCAGCGTGGGAGGCTACACCTTC. Its protein product is CASSFGSVGGYTF. The full variable domain, rest sourced from reference TRBV7-9 and TRBJ1-2, is DTGVSQNPRHKITKRGQNVTFRCDPISEHNRLYWYRQTLGQGPEFLTYFQNEAQLEKSRLLSDRFSAERPKGSFSTLEIQRTEQGDSAMYLCASSFGSVGGYTFGSGTRLTVV.

The chain links TRBV11-1 to TRBJ1-2, with D perhaps TRBD1 (6 bases). The CDR3 sequence is 15 residues long. The V end lost 1 base, the J end lost 4 bases, and 13 bases lay between the germline ends. Germline assignment: CDR1 SGHAT and CDR2 FQDESV (reference sequence). Here the CDR3 reads CASSLDRGLGYGYTF. The CDR3 nucleotides are TGTGCCAGCAGCTTAGATCGGGGGCTCGGCTATGGCTACACCTTC. Together with reference TRBV11-1 and TRBJ1-2, the CDR3 gives the full variable domain: EAEVAQSPRYKITEKSQAVAFWCDPISGHATLYWYRQILGQGPELLVQFQDESVVDDSQLPKDRFSAERLKGVDSTLKIQPAELGDSAMYLCASSLDRGLGYGYTFGSGTRLTVV.

The chain has TRBV19 and TRBJ1-2; 7 bases align to TRBD1. With V trimmed by 6 bases and J by 5 bases, 9 bases remained unmatched. There are 14 residues in the CDR3. Germline lookup yields CDR1 LNHDA and CDR2 SQIVND (reference sequence). CDR3 in amino acids: CASSPKGARYGYTF. The CDR3 DNA reads as TGTGCCAGTAGCCCAAAGGGGGCGCGGTATGGCTACACCTTC.

The V gene is TRBV6-2 or TRBV6-3, the J gene TRBJ1-2; weak D call: TRBD1 (5 bases). V lost 5 bases, J lost 6 bases, and 13 bases lay in between. CDR1 is MNHEY and CDR2 is SVGEGT in the germline V gene. CDR3 length: 13 amino acids. The CDR3 protein is CASSPRESDGYTF. The CDR3 nucleotides are TGTGCCAGCAGTCCCAGGGAATCGGATGGCTACACCTTC.

The chain couples TRBV2 to TRBJ2-7; perhaps TRBD1 as D (6 bases). There are 12 residues in the CDR3. V was shortened by 7 bases and J by 2 bases, with 9 bases between the two germline ends. Germline-derived CDR1 and CDR2 are SNHLY and FYNNEI. Here the CDR3 reads CASTQGPYEQYF. The CDR3 DNA follows: TGTGCCAGCACACAGGGTCCCTACGAGCAGTACTTC.

The chain uses TRBV6-2 or TRBV6-3 and TRBJ1-1; D unresolved. There are 17 residues in the CDR3. Germline assignment: CDR1 MNHEY and CDR2 SVGEGT. Trimming stripped 0 bases from V and 2 bases from J, with 16 bases between. As DNA, the CDR3 is TGTGCCAGCAGTTACTCGAGTGGGGTGAGGAAAAACACTGAAGCTTTCTTT. This encodes CASSYSSGVRKNTEAFF.

The CDR3 protein is CASSVGQETNEQFF. CDR3 sequence (DNA): TGTGCCAGCAGCGTGGGACAGGAGACCAATGAGCAGTTCTTC. This chain joins TRBV6-5 and TRBJ2-1; 8 positions match TRBD1. This CDR3 spans 14 amino acids. Germline assignment: CDR1 MNHEY and CDR2 SVGAGI. The V segment lost 6 bases and the J segment 6 bases; nucleotides outside the gene matches: 7.

V gene TRBV12-3 or TRBV12-4 combines with J gene TRBJ2-3; D is unresolved. V was trimmed by 6 bases and J by 4 bases, leaving 11 bases between them. The CDR3 is 13 amino acids. The CDR3 loop reads CASRSTGPDTQYF. CDR3 coding DNA: TGTGCCAGCAGGTCTACGGGCCCAGATACGCAGTATTTT.

CDR3 nucleotides: TGTGCCAGCAGCCCCTACGACAGAGACTACAATGAGCAGTTCTTC. It translates to CASSPYDRDYNEQFF. The chain has TRBV5-6 and TRBJ2-1; a weak D match, TRBD1 (5 bases). The CDR3 has 15 residues. V was clipped by 4 bases and J by 3 bases, with 14 bases between them. Germline CDR1 is SGHDT and CDR2 is YYEEEE.

The J gene is TRBJ2-1, the V gene TRBV7-9; no clear D gene. This CDR3 is 12 amino acids long. Germline CDR1 is SEHNR and CDR2 is FQNEAQ (reference sequence). The V and J ends lost 6 bases and 5 bases respectively, with 8 bases between them. This chain's CDR3 is CASSFRDNEQFF. The CDR3 region has the DNA TGTGCCAGCAGTTTCCGGGACAATGAGCAGTTCTTC. The full variable domain, with the rest looked up from reference TRBV7-9 and TRBJ2-1, is DTGVSQNPRHKITKRGQNVTFRCDPISEHNRLYWYRQTLGQGPEFLTYFQNEAQLEKSRLLSDRFSAERPKGSFSTLEIQRTEQGDSAMYLCASSFRDNEQFFGPGTRLTVL.

On this clone: The same CDR3 can be traced to other DNA sequences in this sample. The chain recombines TRBV12-5 with TRBJ2-5, with 10 bases lining up with TRBD1. Trimming removed 4 bases from V and 5 bases from J; junction bases left unmatched: 1. The CDR3 loop spans 13 amino acids. In germline, CDR1 is LGHNT, CDR2 FRNRAP. Here the CDR3 DNA reads TGTGCTAGTGGTTCGGGACAGGGGGAGACCCAGTACTTC. Translated, it gives CASGSGQGETQYF.

CDR3 sequence reads: CASSLEVAGVGDTQYF. CDR3 DNA sequence: TGCGCCAGCAGCTTGGAGGTAGCGGGGGTAGGAGATACGCAGTATTTT. The V gene is TRBV5-1, the J gene TRBJ2-3, with 9 positions matching TRBD2. Unmatched junction bases numbered 7, after V lost 0 bases and J lost 5 bases. The V gene's germline CDR1 is SGHRS and CDR2 YFSETQ. The length of the CDR3 is 16 residues.

V usage is TRBV5-8 and J usage is TRBJ1-3, with D unclear. The length of the CDR3 is 13 residues. Germline lookup yields CDR1 SGHTS and CDR2 YDEGEE. Trimming removed 7 bases from V and 4 bases from J, with 12 bases in between. CDR3 nucleotides: TGTGCCAGCCAACGGAACAACGGAAACACCATATATTTT. It translates to CASQRNNGNTIYF.

V usage is TRBV6-5 and J usage is TRBJ1-2, with 8 bases that match TRBD1. Germline trimming cut 11 bases from V and 7 bases from J; bases unmatched to any gene: 15. Germline assignment: CDR1 MNHEY and CDR2 SVGAGI. The CDR3 is 14 amino acids. CDR3 DNA sequence: TGTGCCTCCCGGACAGGGATTGGTGCCAGTGGCTACACCTTC. This encodes CASRTGIGASGYTF.

The rearrangement uses TRBV6-1 and TRBJ1-2; D is undetermined. Trimming pared 3 bases from V and 2 bases from J, leaving 16 bases between. The V gene's germline CDR1 is MNHNS and CDR2 SASEGT. The CDR3 contains 16 residues. The CDR3 region is CASSDMIGRTNYGYTF. CDR3 in DNA: TGTGCCAGCAGTGATATGATTGGCAGGACCAACTATGGCTACACCTTC.

This sequence joins TRBV6-5 and TRBJ1-4, with D possibly TRBD1 on 5 matching bases. This CDR3 spans 14 amino acids. Germline V lookup: CDR1 MNHEY, CDR2 SVGAGI. V lost 5 bases and J lost 7, with 14 bases in between. CDR3 bases: TGTGCCAGCAGTCTGGGGACGAAGACTGAAAAACTGTTTTTT. This codes for CASSLGTKTEKLFF.

The rearrangement uses TRBV6-5 and TRBJ1-1, with 7 bases lining up with TRBD1. From germline, CDR1 is MNHEY and CDR2 SVGAGI. The CDR3 loop spans 13 amino acids. The trim removed 5 bases at V and 5 bases at J, leaving 5 bases unmatched. The CDR3 DNA sequence: TGTGCCAGCAGTATTACAGGGGTGACTGAAGCTTTCTTT. Protein sequence: CASSITGVTEAFF.

The chain couples TRBV4-1 to TRBJ1-4; D is unresolved. The length of the CDR3 is 16 residues. Germline values: CDR1 MGHRA, CDR2 YSYEKL. Trimming took 0 bases from V and 1 from J, leaving 9 bases between them. The CDR3 sequence is CASSQEVYGTNEKLFF. In DNA form, the CDR3 reads TGCGCCAGCAGCCAAGAAGTGTATGGAACTAATGAAAAACTGTTTTTT.

CDR3 DNA sequence: TGCGCCAGCAGCCAAGATACTAGCGGGGGGGCGGACACCGGGGAGCTGTTTTTT. Translated, it gives CASSQDTSGGADTGELFF. This chain links TRBV4-1 with TRBJ2-2; 13 positions match TRBD2. CDR1 and CDR2 (germline): MGHRA, YSYEKL. There are 18 residues in the CDR3. The V and J ends lost 0 bases and 3 bases, in that order; junction bases with no gene match: 4.